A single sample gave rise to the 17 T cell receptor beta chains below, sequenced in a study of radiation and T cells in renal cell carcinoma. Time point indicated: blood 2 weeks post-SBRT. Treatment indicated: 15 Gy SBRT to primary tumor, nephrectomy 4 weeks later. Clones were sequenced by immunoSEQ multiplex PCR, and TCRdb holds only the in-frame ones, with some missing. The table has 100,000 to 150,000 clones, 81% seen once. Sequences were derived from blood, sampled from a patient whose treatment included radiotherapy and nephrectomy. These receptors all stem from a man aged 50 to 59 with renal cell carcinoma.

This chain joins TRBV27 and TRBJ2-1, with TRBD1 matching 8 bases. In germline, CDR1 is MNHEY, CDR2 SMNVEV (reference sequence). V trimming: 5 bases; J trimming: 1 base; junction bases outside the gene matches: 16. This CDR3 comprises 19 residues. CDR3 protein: CASSLGRFTGGISYNEQFF. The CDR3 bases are TGTGCCAGCAGTCTTGGGAGATTCACAGGGGGGATATCCTACAATGAGCAGTTCTTC.

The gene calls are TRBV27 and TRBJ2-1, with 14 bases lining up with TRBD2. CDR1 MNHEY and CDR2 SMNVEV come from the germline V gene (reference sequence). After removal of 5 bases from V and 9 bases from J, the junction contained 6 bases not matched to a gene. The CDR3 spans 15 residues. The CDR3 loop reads CASSPGTSGRGEQFF. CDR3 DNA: TGTGCCAGCAGTCCGGGGACTAGCGGGAGAGGTGAGCAGTTCTTC.

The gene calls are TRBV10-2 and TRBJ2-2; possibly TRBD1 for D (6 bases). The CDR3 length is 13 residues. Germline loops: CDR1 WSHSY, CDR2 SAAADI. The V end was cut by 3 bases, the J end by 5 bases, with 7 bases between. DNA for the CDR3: TGCGCCAGCAGTGAAAGGGGGACCGGGGAGCTGTTTTTT. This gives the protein CASSERGTGELFF.

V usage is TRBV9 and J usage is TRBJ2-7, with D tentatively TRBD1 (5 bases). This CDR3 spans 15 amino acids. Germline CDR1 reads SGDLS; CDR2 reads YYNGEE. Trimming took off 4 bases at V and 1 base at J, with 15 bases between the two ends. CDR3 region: CASSSDSTGSYEQYF. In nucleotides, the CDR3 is TGTGCCAGCAGCTCAGACTCAACAGGATCCTACGAGCAGTACTTC.

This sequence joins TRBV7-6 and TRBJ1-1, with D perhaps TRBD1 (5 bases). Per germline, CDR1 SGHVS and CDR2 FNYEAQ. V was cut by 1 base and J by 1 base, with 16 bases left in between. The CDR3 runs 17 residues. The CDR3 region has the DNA TGTGCCAGCAGCTTAGGAGGGGCAACGTATACGAACACTGAAGCTTTCTTT. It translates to CASSLGGATYTNTEAFF.

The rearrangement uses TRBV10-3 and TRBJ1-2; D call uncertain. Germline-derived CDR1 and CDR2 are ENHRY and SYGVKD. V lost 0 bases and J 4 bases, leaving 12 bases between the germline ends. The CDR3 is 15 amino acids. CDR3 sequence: CAISESTSEVYGYTF. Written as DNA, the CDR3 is TGTGCCATCAGTGAGTCGACTTCAGAGGTCTATGGCTACACCTTC.

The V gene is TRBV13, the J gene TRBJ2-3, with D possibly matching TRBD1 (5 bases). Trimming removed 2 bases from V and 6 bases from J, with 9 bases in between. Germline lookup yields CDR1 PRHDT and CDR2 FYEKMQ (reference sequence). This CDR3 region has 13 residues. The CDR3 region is CASSLQGTDTQYF. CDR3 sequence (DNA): TGTGCCAGCAGCTTACAGGGTACCGATACGCAGTATTTT. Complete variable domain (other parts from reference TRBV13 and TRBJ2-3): AAGVIQSPRHLIKEKRETATLKCYPIPRHDTVYWYQQGPGQDPQFLISFYEKMQSDKGSIPDRFSAQQFSDYHSELNMSSLELGDSALYFCASSLQGTDTQYFGPGTRLTVL.

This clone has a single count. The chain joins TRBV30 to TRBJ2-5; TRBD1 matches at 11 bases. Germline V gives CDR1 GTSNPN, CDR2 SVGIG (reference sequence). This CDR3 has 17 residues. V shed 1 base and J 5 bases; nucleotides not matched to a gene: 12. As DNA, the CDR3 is TGTGCCTGGAGTGCCCTCCCAGGACAGGGGGCTTGGGAGACCCAGTACTTC. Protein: CAWSALPGQGAWETQYF.

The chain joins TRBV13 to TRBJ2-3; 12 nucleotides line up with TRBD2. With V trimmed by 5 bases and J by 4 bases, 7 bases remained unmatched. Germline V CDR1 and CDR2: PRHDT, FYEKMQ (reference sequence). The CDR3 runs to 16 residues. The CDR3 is CASSPPLAGGPDTQYF. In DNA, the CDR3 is TGTGCCAGCAGCCCCCCCCTAGCGGGGGGGCCAGATACGCAGTATTTT. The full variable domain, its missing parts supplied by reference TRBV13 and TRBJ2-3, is AAGVIQSPRHLIKEKRETATLKCYPIPRHDTVYWYQQGPGQDPQFLISFYEKMQSDKGSIPDRFSAQQFSDYHSELNMSSLELGDSALYFCASSPPLAGGPDTQYFGPGTRLTVL.

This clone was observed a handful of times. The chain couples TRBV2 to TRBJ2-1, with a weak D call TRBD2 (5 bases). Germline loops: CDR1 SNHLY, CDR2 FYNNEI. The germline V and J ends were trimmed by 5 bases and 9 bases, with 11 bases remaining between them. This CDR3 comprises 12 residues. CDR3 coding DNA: TGTGCCAGCAGTAATCAGGCGGGTGAGCAGTTCTTC. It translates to CASSNQAGEQFF.

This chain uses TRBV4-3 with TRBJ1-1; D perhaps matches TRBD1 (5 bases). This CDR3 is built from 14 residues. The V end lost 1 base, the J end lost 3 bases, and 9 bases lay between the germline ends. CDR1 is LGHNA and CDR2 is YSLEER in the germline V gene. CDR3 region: CASSQGDGDTEAFF. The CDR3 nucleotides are TGCGCCAGCAGCCAAGGGGACGGGGACACTGAAGCTTTCTTT.

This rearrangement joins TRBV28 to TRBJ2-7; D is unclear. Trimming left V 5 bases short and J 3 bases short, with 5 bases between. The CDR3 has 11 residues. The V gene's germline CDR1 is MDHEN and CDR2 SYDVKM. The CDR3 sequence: CASSPLYEQYF. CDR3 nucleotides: TGTGCCAGCAGTCCCCTCTACGAGCAGTACTTC. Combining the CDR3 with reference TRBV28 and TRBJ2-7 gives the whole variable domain DVKVTQSSRYLVKRTGEKVFLECVQDMDHENMFWYRQDPGLGLRLIYFSYDVKMKEKGDIPEGYSVSREKKERFSLILESASTNQTSMYLCASSPLYEQYFGPGTRLTVT.

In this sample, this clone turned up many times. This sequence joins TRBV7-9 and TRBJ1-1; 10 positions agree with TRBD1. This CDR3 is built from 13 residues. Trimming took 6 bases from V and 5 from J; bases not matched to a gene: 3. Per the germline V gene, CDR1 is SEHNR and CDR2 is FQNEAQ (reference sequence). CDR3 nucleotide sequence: TGTGCCAGCAGTGACAGGGGGCCAACTGAAGCTTTCTTT. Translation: CASSDRGPTEAFF.

As DNA, the CDR3 is TGTGCCAGCACATCCGCCGGGCAGCCCCAGCATTTT. Translation: CASTSAGQPQHF. The J gene is TRBJ1-5, the V gene TRBV27; D is unclear. The CDR3 contains 12 residues. Looked up from germline, CDR1 is MNHEY and CDR2 is SMNVEV (reference sequence). V dropped 7 bases and J dropped 7 bases, with 11 bases sitting between them.

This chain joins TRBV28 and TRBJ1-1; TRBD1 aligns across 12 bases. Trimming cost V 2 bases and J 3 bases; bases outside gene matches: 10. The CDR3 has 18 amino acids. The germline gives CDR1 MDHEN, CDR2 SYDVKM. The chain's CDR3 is CASSLGPGTGGEDTEAFF. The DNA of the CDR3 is TGTGCCAGCAGTTTAGGTCCCGGGACAGGGGGCGAGGACACTGAAGCTTTCTTT.

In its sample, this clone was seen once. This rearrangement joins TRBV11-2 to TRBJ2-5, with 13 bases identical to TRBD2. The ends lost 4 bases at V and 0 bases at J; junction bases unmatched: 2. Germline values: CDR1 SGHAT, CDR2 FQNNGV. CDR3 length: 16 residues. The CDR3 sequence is CASSSGLAGYQETQYF. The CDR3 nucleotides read TGTGCCAGCAGCTCGGGACTAGCGGGGTACCAAGAGACCCAGTACTTC.

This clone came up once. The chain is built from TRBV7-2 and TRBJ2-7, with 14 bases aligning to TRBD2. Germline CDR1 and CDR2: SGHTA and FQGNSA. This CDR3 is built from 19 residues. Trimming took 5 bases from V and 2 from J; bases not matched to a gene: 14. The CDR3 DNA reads TGTGCCAGCAGCCCTGGAGACGGACTAGCGGGAGGAACAGCCTACGAGCAGTACTTC. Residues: CASSPGDGLAGGTAYEQYF. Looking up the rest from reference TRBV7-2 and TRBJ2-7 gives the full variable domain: GAGVSQSPSNKVTEKGKDVELRCDPISGHTALYWYRQSLGQGLEFLIYFQGNSAPDKSGLPSDRFSAERTGGSVSTLTIQRTQQEDSAVYLCASSPGDGLAGGTAYEQYFGPGTRLTVT.